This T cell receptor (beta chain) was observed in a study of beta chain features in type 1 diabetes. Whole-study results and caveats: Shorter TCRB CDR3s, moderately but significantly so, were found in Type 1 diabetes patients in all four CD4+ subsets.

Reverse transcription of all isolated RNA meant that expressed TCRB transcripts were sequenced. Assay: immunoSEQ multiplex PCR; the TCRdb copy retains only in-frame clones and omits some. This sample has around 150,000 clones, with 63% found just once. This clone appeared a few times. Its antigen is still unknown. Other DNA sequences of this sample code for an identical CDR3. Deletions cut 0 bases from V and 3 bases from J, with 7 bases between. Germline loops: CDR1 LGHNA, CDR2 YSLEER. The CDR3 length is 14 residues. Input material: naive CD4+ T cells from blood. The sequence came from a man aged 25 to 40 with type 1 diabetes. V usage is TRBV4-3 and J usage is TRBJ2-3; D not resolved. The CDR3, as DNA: TGCGCCAGCAGCCAAGATGTGGGGACAGATACGCAGTATTTT. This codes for CASSQDVGTDTQYF.